What follows are 16 T cell receptor beta chains derived from one specimen sequenced in a study of cytomegalovirus exposure and HLA in healthy donors. PCR amplification relied on 60 Vbeta primers (plus 13 Jbeta primers). TCRdb keeps only in-frame clones here, not all; method: immunoSEQ multiplex PCR. The sample lists over 85,000 clones; about three quarters were seen once. The sequenced sample was PBMCs. These receptor sequences come from a woman aged 55-69 years in good health and CMV-seropositive.

This clone was counted only a few times. The chain links TRBV5-6 to TRBJ2-3, with D possibly TRBD1 on 5 matching bases. Germline CDR1 SGHDT, CDR2 YYEEEE. V gave up 0 bases and J gave up 2 bases, with 7 bases separating them. This CDR3 region has 14 residues. CDR3 amino acids: CASSLGQYTDTQYF. The DNA of the CDR3 is TGTGCCAGCAGCTTGGGACAGTACACAGATACGCAGTATTTT.

V is TRBV25-1 and J is TRBJ1-1; the D is unclear. Trimming took off 7 bases at V and 0 bases at J, with 9 bases between the two ends. This CDR3 has 13 amino acids. Germline V gene lookup returns CDR1 MGHDK and CDR2 SYGVNS. CDR3 protein: CASISQMNTEAFF. DNA for the CDR3: TGTGCCAGCATATCACAGATGAACACTGAAGCTTTCTTT.

The chain joins TRBV6-5 to TRBJ2-1, with a weak D call TRBD2 (6 bases). Per germline, CDR1 MNHEY and CDR2 SVGAGI. The V end was cut by 0 bases, the J end by 5 bases, with 14 bases between. The CDR3 runs 16 residues. As DNA, the CDR3 is TGTGCCAGCAGTTACTCGGGAGCGGGTACTAACAATGAGCAGTTCTTC. It is translated as CASSYSGAGTNNEQFF.

This chain uses TRBV5-1 with TRBJ1-3, with 7 bases aligning to TRBD1. In germline, CDR1 is SGHRS, CDR2 YFSETQ. The CDR3 has 16 residues. J lost 4 bases, V lost 4 bases, and 11 bases had no gene match. The CDR3 loop is CASSIAGDRAGNTIYF. The DNA of the CDR3 is TGCGCCAGCAGCATCGCCGGTGACAGGGCAGGAAACACCATATATTTT.

V is TRBV4-2 and J is TRBJ2-7; 10 positions match TRBD2. Looked up from germline, CDR1 is LGHNA and CDR2 is YNFKEQ. The CDR3 contains 15 residues. V trimming: 4 bases; J trimming: 6 bases; junction bases outside the gene matches: 9. DNA of the CDR3: TGTGCCAGCAGCCCTGCTAGCGGGAGTTGGAGCGAGCAGTACTTC. Translating gives CASSPASGSWSEQYF.

This clone appeared a single time. One junction end disagrees with the germline gene, perhaps due to a read error. The V call is TRBV7-9, the J call TRBJ1-2; D remains ambiguous. The germline V gene has CDR1 SEHNR and CDR2 FQNEAQ (reference sequence). CDR3 length: 13 amino acids. The CDR3 loop reads CSSSPSGLTGYTF. CDR3 in DNA: TGTTCCAGCAGCCCTAGCGGACTCACTGGCTACACCTTC. The full variable domain, in which reference TRBV7-9 and TRBJ1-2 provide the parts outside the CDR3, is DTGVSQNPRHKITKRGQNVTFRCDPISEHNRLYWYRQTLGQGPEFLTYFQNEAQLEKSRLLSDRFSAERPKGSFSTLEIQRTEQGDSAMYLCSSSPSGLTGYTFGSGTRLTVV.

The chain employs TRBV29-1 and TRBJ2-7; weak D call: TRBD2 (6 bases). The V and J ends lost 4 bases and 2 bases respectively, with 12 bases between them. CDR1 and CDR2 from the germline V gene are SQVTM and ANQGSEA. CDR3 length: 13 residues. CDR3 nucleotides: TGCAGCGTTGGGTGGGACTTAACCTACGAGCAGTACTTC. As protein: CSVGWDLTYEQYF.

To note about this clone: A read error may account for a junction end that differs from germline. The same CDR3 can be traced to other DNA sequences in this sample. The rearrangement links TRBV6-6 to TRBJ1-1; a weak D match, TRBD1 (6 bases). CDR3 size: 12 residues. In germline, CDR1 is MNHNY, CDR2 SVGAGI (reference sequence). The CDR3 region is CASSSGDTEAFF. The CDR3 DNA reads as TGTGCCAGCAGTTCAGGGGACACTGAGGCTTTCTTT.

This clone has at least ten counts. The V and J genes are TRBV19 and TRBJ2-7, with TRBD2 identical over 10 bases. This CDR3 contains 17 residues. Germline trimming cut 7 bases from V and 3 bases from J; bases unmatched to any gene: 15. The germline V gene has CDR1 LNHDA and CDR2 SQIVND (reference sequence). The DNA of the CDR3 is TGTGCCAGTACTAACATTCGGCTTTGGACTAGCGGCTACGAGCAGTACTTC. Translated: CASTNIRLWTSGYEQYF.

In its sample, this clone was seen once. The genes are TRBV28 and TRBJ1-1, with D hard to call. CDR1 and CDR2 (germline): MDHEN, SYDVKM. Trimming took 3 bases from V and 1 from J, leaving 3 bases between them. CDR3 length: 12 amino acids. CDR3 sequence reads: CASSFGNTEAFF. The CDR3 nucleotides read TGTGCCAGCAGTTTCGGGAACACTGAAGCTTTCTTT. Complete variable domain (other parts from reference TRBV28 and TRBJ1-1): DVKVTQSSRYLVKRTGEKVFLECVQDMDHENMFWYRQDPGLGLRLIYFSYDVKMKEKGDIPEGYSVSREKKERFSLILESASTNQTSMYLCASSFGNTEAFFGQGTRLTVV.

J is TRBJ1-2 and V is TRBV6-1; 9 bases fit TRBD1. Per germline, CDR1 MNHNS and CDR2 SASEGT. After removal of 6 bases from V and 4 bases from J, the junction contained 9 bases not matched to a gene. The CDR3 covers 15 residues. CDR3 region: CASRTGTGPLYGYTF. The CDR3 DNA reads as TGTGCCAGCAGAACCGGGACAGGGCCACTCTATGGCTACACCTTC.

The genes are TRBV5-1 and TRBJ1-2; D gene ambiguous. From germline, CDR1 is SGHRS and CDR2 YFSETQ. The ends were cut back, 3 bases at V and 8 bases at J, with 14 bases in the middle. The CDR3 has 13 residues. The CDR3 DNA reads TGCGCCAGCAGCTCGGAGGTCAGGCGCGGCTACACCTTC. Translating it yields CASSSEVRRGYTF.

The CDR3 region has the DNA TGTGCCAGCAGCTTGGGACACCTGAACACTGAAGCTTTCTTT. It encodes CASSLGHLNTEAFF. The chain combines TRBV7-6 with TRBJ1-1; maybe TRBD1 (6 bases). This CDR3 comprises 14 residues. Trimming left V 3 bases short and J 0 bases short, with 8 bases between. CDR1 is SGHVS and CDR2 is FNYEAQ in the germline V gene.

The rearrangement joins TRBV10-3 to TRBJ2-1; 11 bases agree with TRBD2. CDR3 length equals 13 residues. V was pared by 11 bases and J by 9 bases, with 9 bases of the junction left unmatched. Germline V gives CDR1 ENHRY, CDR2 SYGVKD. CDR3 region: CAVSGRADSEQFF. As DNA, the CDR3 is TGTGCCGTTAGCGGGAGGGCCGATAGTGAGCAGTTCTTC.

This clone showed up just once. The rearrangement links TRBV10-3 to TRBJ1-2, with TRBD1 identical over 8 bases. CDR1 is ENHRY, CDR2 SYGVKD, per germline. This CDR3 is built from 13 residues. The ends lost 4 bases at V and 5 bases at J; junction bases unmatched: 3. CDR3 in DNA: TGTGCCATCAGTGGGGGACAGGAATATGGCTACACCTTC. Its protein product is CAISGGQEYGYTF.

The chain employs TRBV5-4 and TRBJ2-1; D not resolved. With 2 bases removed from V and 0 bases from J, the gap between germline ends came to 9 bases. The CDR3 consists of 15 residues. Germline V gene data show CDR1 as SGHNT and CDR2 as YYREEE (reference sequence). The CDR3 sequence is CASSFPSSSYNEQFF. Written as DNA, the CDR3 is TGTGCCAGCAGCTTTCCCTCCAGCTCCTACAATGAGCAGTTCTTC.